This is a list of T cell receptor beta chains from one sample in a study of blood T cell repertoires in COVID-19. The repertoire was sequenced with immunoSEQ multiplex PCR; TCRdb's copy has only in-frame clones and lacks some. Of about 54,000 clones listed, 87% are singletons. Sequencing was performed on peripheral blood. Every receptor here comes from a man aged 35 to 55 with COVID-19, enrolled during active disease. The CDR3 runs from the conserved cysteine through the conserved F or W. The order of the fields is CDR3 length, V gene, clone size, J gene, CDR3 protein. The size field is filled for only some rows; it gives once, few, many or a size class.

>15|TRBV7-6|.|TRBJ2-7
CASSLKRERPYEQYF
>13|TRBV2|.|TRBJ2-5
CASSRDTQETQYF
>17|TRBV7-6|.|TRBJ1-4
CASSTPGQGGTNEKLFF
>14|TRBV19|.|TRBJ2-1
CATTRGGLSNEQFF
>14|TRBV6-5|few|TRBJ2-7
CASSTPGQGYEQYF
>14|TRBV6-6|few|TRBJ1-1
CASRDAQSGTEAFF
>12|TRBV5-5|.|TRBJ2-3
CASSSFTDTQYF
>16|TRBV19|.|TRBJ2-3
CASSTRTSGRMDTQYF
>13|TRBV29-1|.|TRBJ1-2
CSVGSTGNYGYTF
>17|TRBV3-1/TRBV3-2|.|TRBJ1-2
CASSKSGGAGNSYGYTF
>14|TRBV11-2|.|TRBJ2-1
CASSLVGQSVEQFF
>16|TRBV4-1|.|TRBJ2-7
CASSPGTAGGVYEQYF
>13|TRBV5-1|.|TRBJ2-7
CASSWTLAGVLYF
>14|TRBV5-1|.|TRBJ2-7
CASSLSGSAYEQYF
>19|TRBV7-2|.|TRBJ1-6
CASSSRATGLGSYNSPLHF
>17|TRBV7-8|.|TRBJ2-2
CASSSTLAATNTGELFF
>14|TRBV2|once|TRBJ2-5
CASSEGGWEETQYF
>15|TRBV5-8|.|TRBJ2-2
CASSLGATNTGELFF
>16|TRBV4-1|.|TRBJ1-5
CASSQDHVRPDQPQHF
>15|TRBV18|.|TRBJ1-1
CASSPGGTGGLIAFF